This T cell receptor (beta chain) was captured by sequencing in a study of persistence of HIV-infected CD4 T cells. Across the study: Donors were ART-treated; their CMV- and Gag-responding CD4+ T cells were isolated.

The immunoSEQ assay was version 4, run in survey mode. The data were produced by immunoSEQ multiplex PCR, yet TCRdb's version contains in-frame clones alone and is incomplete. The top ten hold 3% of the sample, which has under 60,000 clones, about 81% seen once. The V end was cut by 4 bases, the J end by 7 bases, with 16 bases between. The CDR3 is 14 amino acids. Germline lookup yields CDR1 LNHDA and CDR2 SQIVND (reference sequence). The stimulus was lysate of CMV-infected fibroblasts, approximately 9.7 ug/mL. Memory cells lacking CD40L and CD69 with high CD45RO were sorted. To note about this clone: Its antigen remains unidentified.

The clonotype was recovered from an adult man with HIV who was CMV-seropositive. The rearrangement joins TRBV19 to TRBJ2-5, with D possibly being TRBD2 (5 bases). Here the sequenced sample was CD4+ T cells sorted from PBMCs after approximately 19-hour stimulation, taken from a patient who received antiretroviral therapy. CDR3 protein: CASSTWTGRGTQYF. The CDR3 nucleotides read TGTGCCAGTAGTACGTGGACGGGCCGGGGGACCCAGTACTTC.